What follows describes a single T cell receptor beta chain. Its antigen is currently not known. No base qualities exist here, and no much larger clone lies one base off it. This sample was taken from a study of blood T cell repertoires in COVID-19 (TCRdb year 2020). About the investigation overall: The collaborator samples originated in the United States, Italy and Spain and spanned the acute and convalescent phases of COVID-19. Subjects who had been exposed to COVID-19, were actively infected with it, or had recovered from it provided the deeply sampled blood TCRbeta repertoires that made up the dataset. The material from the prospective study consisted of cDNA or gDNA derived from T cells, B-cell-depleted T cells, or PBMCs. Samples came from the ongoing ImmuneRACE study (first 160 participants) plus 1,254 subjects from 6 global collaborators. The repertoires were released in a freely available public database meant as a resource for research on the immune response to SARS-CoV-2. A de-identified subject ID, COVID-19 status, age in years and sex were almost always included in the sample metadata. HLA class I and class II types, where available, came from metadata supplied by the sample provider rather than from assay-based typing.

The collaborating institutions used their own protocols to collect whole blood in K2EDTA tubes. For TCRbeta analysis, collaborators shipped samples in one of three forms: frozen whole blood, isolated PBMCs, or DNA extracted from either of those sample types. Spanning cysteine to phenylalanine, the CDR3 consists of 16 amino acids. Only the CDR3 part of the read is kept: 48 bases, read in frame from the first base. Taken from the germline V gene, the CDR1 and CDR2 loops are SGHDN and FVKESK. V trim: 3 bases; J trim: 5 bases; unmatched bases: 7. The paper's findings and limits, for the study overall: Clinical and demographic metadata were provided uncurated, with the amount varying by source and participant.

TCRbeta CDR3 regions were amplified from genomic DNA by means of the immunoSEQ Assay, a bias-controlled multiplex PCR. Concerning the study's data processing: The number of nucleated cells in each sample was estimated from the amplification of reference gene primers within the assay. To quantify the absolute abundance of each unique TCRbeta CDR3 rearrangement, sequence reads were collapsed and filtered. For each sample, productive Simpson clonality was calculated by taking the square root of Simpson's diversity index across productive rearrangements. What TCRdb holds here is the immuneACCESS table cut down to in-frame rearrangements. Part of the clones is not present; checked against another copy, under half of the missing clones reflect an unresolved V gene, and the others are unexplained. Clone size and V and J calls were adopted from that table, with D and trimming inferred from the DNA. The sample table lists fewer than 500,000 clones, roughly 89% of them with a count of one. 1.4% of the sample rests with the top ten.

This receptor was obtained from a woman aged 25 to 39 with active or convalescent COVID-19. The rearrangement combines TRBV14 with TRBJ2-1, and 10 bases in between align with TRBD2. Input material: peripheral blood. The nucleotide sequence is given as TGTGCCAGCAGCCAGATAGCGGGAGGAAACAACAATGAGCAGTTCTTC. Its protein reads: CASSQIAGGNNNEQFF.